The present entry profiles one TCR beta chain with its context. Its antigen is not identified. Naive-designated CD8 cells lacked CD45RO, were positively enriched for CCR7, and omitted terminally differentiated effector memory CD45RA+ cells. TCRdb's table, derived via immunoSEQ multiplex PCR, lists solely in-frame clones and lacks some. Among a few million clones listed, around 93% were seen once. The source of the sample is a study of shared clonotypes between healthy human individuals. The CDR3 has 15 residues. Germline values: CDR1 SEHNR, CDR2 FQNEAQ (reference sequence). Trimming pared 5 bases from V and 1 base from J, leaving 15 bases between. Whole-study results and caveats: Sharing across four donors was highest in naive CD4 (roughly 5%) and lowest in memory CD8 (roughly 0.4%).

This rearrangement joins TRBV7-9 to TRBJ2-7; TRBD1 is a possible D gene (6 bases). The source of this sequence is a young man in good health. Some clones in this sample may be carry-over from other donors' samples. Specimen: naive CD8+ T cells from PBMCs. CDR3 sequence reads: CASSDGTRSSYEQYF. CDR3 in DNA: TGTGCCAGCAGCGACGGGACAAGAAGTTCCTACGAGCAGTACTTC.